This T cell receptor beta chain was recovered during a study of PD-1 blockade in classical Hodgkin lymphoma. Study-wide results and limits: Newly diagnosed patients reportedly trailed healthy donors in baseline TCR diversity. What drove the repertoire differences, possibly disease activity or prior therapy, has not been defined.

V lost 0 bases, J lost 5 bases, and 6 bases stayed unmatched. Germline assignment: CDR1 ENHRY and CDR2 SYGVKD. This CDR3 spans 16 amino acids. Indicated time point: newly diagnosed, previously untreated cHL patient sample. Comparison PBMCs came from previously untreated, newly diagnosed classical Hodgkin lymphoma patients. The sample holds a few counts of this clone. Its antigen is undetermined. Generated by immunoSEQ multiplex PCR, the TCRdb table keeps only in-frame clones and is missing some. The table shows tens of thousands of clones, with 94% occurring only once. This TCR was sampled from a human donor with classical Hodgkin lymphoma. The sequenced sample was peripheral blood mononuclear cells (PBMCs). The chain carries TRBV10-3 and TRBJ2-1; 8 nucleotides match TRBD2. This CDR3 reads CAISESGAGANNEQFF. CDR3 sequence (DNA): TGTGCCATCAGTGAGTCGGGAGCGGGGGCGAACAATGAGCAGTTCTTC.